Shown below are 30 T cell receptor beta chains from a single sample sequenced in a study of Graves' ophthalmopathy and Graves' hyperthyroidism (dated 2018 in TCRdb). Data came from an Illumina HiSeq 2000. TCR beta CDR3 regions were amplified from RNA transcripts for repertoire sequencing. A first-round RT-PCR used HTBI primers with the Qiagen OneStep RT-PCR kit, followed by a second-round multiplex PCR, size selection and purification. TCRdb reran the public reads through fastp at Q25 and MiXCR, keeping productive beta chains. Rows with one shared CDR3 protein collapse into an entry with the most common genes and DNA. The sample contains roughly 600,000 distinct CDR3 sequences, under 45% of them found a single time. The top ten constitute about 4% of the sample. Material: peripheral blood or thyroid tissue (not recorded which). All receptors derive from an adult man with Graves' hyperthyroidism.

This clonotype was counted at least ten times. The chain recombines TRBV5-1 with TRBJ2-7; TRBD1 matches at 8 bases. Germline CDR1 and CDR2: SGHRS and YFSETQ. With V trimmed by 4 bases and J by 6 bases, 6 bases remained unmatched. The CDR3 contains 13 residues. The CDR3 region is CASSTGTGGEQYF. CDR3 nucleotide sequence: TGCGCCAGCAGCACGGGGACAGGAGGCGAGCAGTACTTC.

This clonotype came up many times. The J gene is TRBJ2-7, the V gene TRBV2; tentatively, D is TRBD1 (6 bases). The ends were cut back, 8 bases at V and 0 bases at J, with 14 bases in the middle. The CDR3 consists of 14 residues. CDR1 is SNHLY and CDR2 is FYNNEI in the germline V gene. This CDR3 reads CASRDTRNSYEQYF. Written as DNA, the CDR3 is TGTGCCAGCCGGGACACCCGCAACTCCTACGAGCAGTACTTC.

As for this clonotype: A read error may account for a junction end that differs from germline. CDR3: CASSPLRNAEAFF. DNA for the CDR3: TGTGCCAGCAGCCCACTCAGGAACGCTGAAGCTTTCTTT. The chain combines TRBV10-3 with TRBJ1-1; D is ambiguous. This CDR3 comprises 13 residues. Germline CDR1 and CDR2: ENHRY and SYGVKD.

This clonotype was picked up a small number of times. The chain joins TRBV6-2 or TRBV6-3 to TRBJ2-2; 8 nucleotides align to TRBD2. The CDR3 has 17 residues. V was clipped by 3 bases and J by 0 bases; unmatched bases: 6. Germline CDR1 reads MNHEY; CDR2 reads SVGEGT. The CDR3 region is CASSYSPGLANTGELFF. The CDR3 DNA sequence: TGTGCCAGCAGTTATTCCCCGGGACTAGCGAACACCGGGGAGCTGTTTTTT.

The gene calls are TRBV29-1 and TRBJ2-2; D call uncertain. The germline CDR1 and CDR2 sequences are SQVTM and ANQGSEA. The CDR3 has 11 amino acids. Trimming took off 4 bases at V and 6 bases at J, with 6 bases between the two ends. The DNA of the CDR3 is TGCAGCGTTGGAAGCGCCGGGGAGCTGTTTTTT. Protein product: CSVGSAGELFF.

This clonotype was detected ten times or more. V gene TRBV2 combines with J gene TRBJ2-5; D is unclear. This CDR3 has 13 amino acids. V gave up 4 bases and J gave up 2 bases, with 8 bases separating them. The V gene's germline CDR1 is SNHLY and CDR2 FYNNEI. The CDR3 reads CASSGDQQETQYF. CDR3 coding DNA: TGTGCCAGCAGTGGAGATCAACAAGAGACCCAGTACTTC.

This clonotype was seen ten or more times. The chain recombines TRBV2 with TRBJ1-5; D not certain. This CDR3 region has 14 residues. V was cut by 1 base and J by 6 bases, with 10 bases left in between. Germline-derived CDR1 and CDR2 are SNHLY and FYNNEI. Here the CDR3 DNA reads TGTGCCAGCAGTGAAGGGGAAGGAGGTCAGCCCCAGCATTTT. Its translation: CASSEGEGGQPQHF.

The chain combines TRBV15 with TRBJ1-2; 8 bases are a match to TRBD1. V shed 0 bases, J shed 4 bases, and the junction held 4 bases outside the gene matches. Germline V lookup: CDR1 LNHNV, CDR2 YYDKDF (reference sequence). This CDR3 spans 15 amino acids. In DNA form, the CDR3 reads TGTGCCACCAGCAGAGATGGACAGGGCACCTATGGCTACACCTTC. Its translation: CATSRDGQGTYGYTF.

The gene calls are TRBV4-1 and TRBJ2-7, with D hard to call. Germline V lookup: CDR1 MGHRA, CDR2 YSYEKL. Trimming left V 3 bases short and J 3 bases short, with 15 bases between. This CDR3 has 15 residues. CDR3 sequence reads: CASSQLSDPNYEQYF. The DNA for the CDR3 is TGCGCCAGCAGCCAGCTATCAGACCCCAACTACGAGCAGTACTTC.

The sample holds a few counts of this clonotype. The genes are TRBV20-1 and TRBJ2-7; TRBD2 matches 8 bases. J lost 7 bases, V lost 3 bases, and 14 bases had no gene match. From germline, CDR1 is DFQATT and CDR2 SNEGSKA (reference sequence). The CDR3 sequence is 15 residues long. CDR3 nucleotides: TGCAGTGCTAGCCGACTAGCGAGCTCCTACAATGAGCAGTACTTC. It yields the protein CSASRLASSYNEQYF.

The genes are TRBV5-1 and TRBJ1-1; TRBD1 agrees at 8 bases. The germline CDR1 and CDR2 sequences are SGHRS and YFSETQ. Losses at the gene ends were 3 bases for V and 3 bases for J; bases not matched to a gene: 7. The CDR3 runs to 15 residues. The CDR3 spells CASSSRTGPDTEAFF. CDR3 DNA sequence: TGCGCCAGCAGCTCGCGGACAGGGCCCGACACTGAAGCTTTCTTT. Full variable domain (missing parts from reference TRBV5-1 and TRBJ1-1): KAGVTQTPRYLIKTRGQQVTLSCSPISGHRSVSWYQQTPGQGLQFLFEYFSETQRNKGNFPGRFSGRQFSNSRSEMNVSTLELGDSALYLCASSSRTGPDTEAFFGQGTRLTVV.

This clonotype was counted ten times or more. The rearrangement links TRBV15 to TRBJ1-5; tentative D call: TRBD1 (5 bases). V was trimmed by 6 bases and J by 0 bases, leaving 9 bases between them. CDR1 is LNHNV and CDR2 is YYDKDF in the germline V gene (reference sequence). This CDR3 contains 14 residues. DNA for the CDR3: TGTGCCACCAGGGGGGGGAATAGCAATCAGCCCCAGCATTTT. This sequence encodes CATRGGNSNQPQHF.

This clonotype was detected many times. The chain carries TRBV7-9 and TRBJ1-6; tentative D call: TRBD1 (5 bases). This CDR3 has 15 amino acids. The V end was cut by 5 bases, the J end by 3 bases, with 11 bases between. Germline V gene sequence: CDR1 SEHNR, CDR2 FQNEAQ (reference sequence). CDR3 amino acids: CASSHGGNYNSPLHF. Here the CDR3 DNA reads TGTGCCAGCAGCCATGGGGGAAACTATAATTCACCCCTCCACTTT.

The chain is built from TRBV29-1 and TRBJ1-2; weak D call: TRBD1 (5 bases). The germline V gene encodes CDR1 SQVTM and CDR2 ANQGSEA. The CDR3 contains 12 residues. V shed 8 bases and J shed 5 bases, with 15 bases lying between them. CDR3 DNA: TGCAGCTTGGGACCGCGGAGGTATGGCTACACCTTC. Translating gives CSLGPRRYGYTF.

This clonotype occurred many times. The rearrangement links TRBV14 to TRBJ2-7; 8 bases are a match to TRBD1. Trimming at V came to 3 bases and at J to 3 bases, leaving 1 base not matched to a gene. CDR3 length equals 13 residues. The V gene's germline CDR1 is SGHDN and CDR2 FVKESK. CDR3: CASSHTGGYEQYF. In DNA form, the CDR3 reads TGTGCCAGCAGCCATACAGGGGGCTACGAGCAGTACTTC. Looking up the rest from reference TRBV14 and TRBJ2-7 gives the full variable domain: EAGVTQFPSHSVIEKGQTVTLRCDPISGHDNLYWYRRVMGKEIKFLLHFVKESKQDESGMPNNRFLAERTGGTYSTLKVQPAELEDSGVYFCASSHTGGYEQYFGPGTRLTVT.

The genes are TRBV20-1 and TRBJ2-2; 7 nucleotides align to TRBD2. The CDR3 runs to 12 residues. The V gene end was trimmed by 4 bases and the J gene end by 5 bases; junction bases not matched to a gene: 1. Germline V gives CDR1 DFQATT, CDR2 SNEGSKA (reference sequence). The CDR3 spells CSATRETGELFF. CDR3 in DNA: TGCAGTGCTACGCGGGAGACCGGGGAGCTGTTTTTT.

The chain joins TRBV6-5 to TRBJ2-7; TRBD2 matches at 9 bases. Germline V lookup: CDR1 MNHEY, CDR2 SVGAGI. V dropped 0 bases and J dropped 3; count of bases not matched to a gene: 3. The CDR3 loop spans 15 amino acids. This CDR3 reads CASSYSSGSFYEQYF. The CDR3 region has the DNA TGTGCCAGCAGTTACTCTAGCGGGAGTTTCTACGAGCAGTACTTC.

This clonotype showed up many times. The chain uses TRBV15 and TRBJ1-3, with D possibly TRBD1 on 6 matching bases. This CDR3 comprises 17 residues. V lost 3 bases and J lost 8, with 23 bases in between. From germline, CDR1 is LNHNV and CDR2 YYDKDF (reference sequence). CDR3 loop: CATSRRGVESPGDTIYF. DNA for the CDR3: TGTGCCACCAGCAGGAGGGGGGTTGAATCGCCTGGGGACACCATATATTTT.

This clonotype was found many times. The chain employs TRBV5-6 and TRBJ2-2; 7 nucleotides agree with TRBD1. Germline-derived CDR1 and CDR2 are SGHDT and YYEEEE. This CDR3 comprises 15 residues. V shed 3 bases, J shed 1 base, and the junction held 3 bases outside the gene matches. The CDR3 region has the DNA TGTGCCAGCAGCTCTAGGACAGGGAACACCGGGGAGCTGTTTTTT. Its protein product is CASSSRTGNTGELFF. The full variable domain, completed using reference TRBV5-6 and TRBJ2-2, is DAGVTQSPTHLIKTRGQQVTLRCSPKSGHDTVSWYQQALGQGPQFIFQYYEEEERQRGNFPDRFSGHQFPNYSSELNVNALLLGDSALYLCASSSRTGNTGELFFGEGSRLTVL.

This clonotype came up many times. V gene TRBV7-2 combines with J gene TRBJ1-3; 7 bases agree with TRBD1. The CDR3 is 17 residues long. V gave up 4 bases and J gave up 1 base; unmatched junction bases: 10. Germline V gene lookup returns CDR1 SGHTA and CDR2 FQGNSA. The CDR3 sequence: CASSSAFGRGSGNTIYF. CDR3 nucleotide sequence: TGTGCCAGCAGCTCAGCCTTTGGCAGGGGGTCTGGAAACACCATATATTTT.

This clonotype was observed a few times. This rearrangement joins TRBV4-2 to TRBJ1-3; D call uncertain. The CDR3 is 17 amino acids. V was shortened by 0 bases and J by 2 bases, with 14 bases between the two germline ends. CDR1 and CDR2 from the germline V gene are LGHNA and YNFKEQ. The CDR3: CASSQDFRGYTGNTIYF. In DNA form, the CDR3 reads TGTGCCAGCAGCCAAGATTTTAGAGGTTATACTGGAAACACCATATATTTT.

This clonotype was counted ten times or more. The chain employs TRBV7-6 and TRBJ2-3; 7 bases are shared with TRBD1. Germline lookup yields CDR1 SGHVS and CDR2 FNYEAQ. CDR3 length: 15 residues. With 1 base clipped from V and 4 bases from J, the junction kept 5 bases outside the gene matches. CDR3 DNA sequence: TGTGCCAGCAGCTTAGAACAGGGGAGCGCAGATACGCAGTATTTT. This codes for CASSLEQGSADTQYF.

This sequence joins TRBV7-8 and TRBJ2-1, with TRBD2 matching over 8 bases. Looked up from germline, CDR1 is SGHVS and CDR2 is FQNEAQ. Trimming removed 5 bases from V and 2 bases from J; junction bases left unmatched: 8. The CDR3 runs 16 residues. CDR3 in DNA: TGTGCCAGCAGCCCGGCACCGGGACTAGCCTACAATGAGCAGTTCTTC. This gives the protein CASSPAPGLAYNEQFF.

Worth noting for this clonotype: At one of its ends the junction is not consistent with the germline gene, which may arise from a read error. This sequence joins TRBV29-1 and TRBJ1-1; D is undetermined. The length of the CDR3 is 13 residues. Germline-derived CDR1 and CDR2 are SQVTM and ANQGSEA. CDR3 sequence: CGVEPLLNTKAFF. The CDR3 DNA sequence: TGCGGCGTTGAACCCCTTCTGAACACTAAAGCTTTCTTT.

Ten or more counts support this clonotype. This CDR3 is CASGFGGYETQYF. DNA of the CDR3: TGTGCTAGTGGTTTTGGTGGTTACGAGACCCAGTACTTC. The chain is built from TRBV12-5 and TRBJ2-5; no definite D call. The CDR3 length is 13 residues. Germline CDR1 is LGHNT and CDR2 is FRNRAP. Trimming shortened V by 3 bases and J by 5 bases, and 10 bases separated the two germline ends.

Ten or more counts support this clonotype. The rearrangement links TRBV20-1 to TRBJ2-6; TRBD1 matches at 7 bases. The length of the CDR3 is 15 residues. V was clipped by 7 bases and J by 4 bases; unmatched bases: 10. Germline CDR1 and CDR2: DFQATT and SNEGSKA (reference sequence). CDR3 DNA: TGCAGTGTAGCTACAGGGGCTGCCGGGGCCAACGTCCTGACTTTC. Translation gives CSVATGAAGANVLTF.

CDR3 coding DNA: TGCAGTGCTGGACCGGGGGGAAGAGAGACCCAGTACTTC. Encoded protein: CSAGPGGRETQYF. V usage is TRBV20-1 and J usage is TRBJ2-5, with TRBD2 identical over 7 bases. The CDR3 length is 13 residues. V was clipped by 5 bases and J by 4 bases; unmatched bases: 7. Germline assignment: CDR1 DFQATT and CDR2 SNEGSKA (reference sequence).

In this sample, this clonotype turned up many times. The V and J genes are TRBV12-3 or TRBV12-4 and TRBJ2-7; 8 bases align to TRBD1. The CDR3 has 14 amino acids. V lost 6 bases, J lost 6 bases, and 10 bases stayed unmatched. CDR3 loop: CASRGGGQGSEQYF. The CDR3 DNA sequence: TGTGCCAGCAGGGGTGGTGGACAGGGCAGCGAGCAGTACTTC.

This clonotype was observed at least ten times. The rearrangement uses TRBV24-1 and TRBJ1-1; possibly TRBD1 for D (6 bases). V was clipped by 3 bases and J by 5 bases, with 15 bases between them. Germline lookup yields CDR1 KGHDR and CDR2 SFDVKD. The CDR3 totals 15 residues. CDR3 residues: CATSDVQGGWTEAFF. CDR3 bases: TGTGCCACCAGTGATGTACAGGGCGGATGGACTGAAGCTTTCTTT.

The chain carries TRBV10-3 and TRBJ1-5; D is uncertain. CDR3 length: 15 residues. Looked up from germline, CDR1 is ENHRY and CDR2 is SYGVKD. V lost 5 bases to trimming and J lost 0 bases, with 11 bases between them. The CDR3 reads CAISYSWASNQPQHF. The CDR3 region has the DNA TGTGCCATCAGTTACTCGTGGGCTAGCAATCAGCCCCAGCATTTT.